The subject of this entry is one T cell receptor (beta chain). Its antigen is as yet unknown. These data are taken from a study of OX40 agonist ivuxolimab in advanced cancers. At the level of the study: Hepatocellular carcinoma, melanoma, renal cell or head and neck cancer occurred in dose-escalation patients. A male proportion of over 75% was recorded, with mean age 60 years and range roughly 20 to 85.

Whole-study findings and limits: At 0.1 to 3.0 mg/kg, clonal expansion of CD4+ and CD8+ blood T cells had occurred by week 6. Researchers did not determine the expanded peripheral T cells' antigen specificity.

Germline V CDR1 and CDR2: LNHDA, SQIVND (reference sequence). Trimming left V 10 bases short and J 4 bases short, with 22 bases between. This CDR3 has 15 residues. Produced via immunoSEQ multiplex PCR; TCRdb's table is partial and in-frame only. The sample lists 60,000 to 90,000 clones, roughly 85% occurring once. The V gene is TRBV19, the J gene TRBJ2-5, with a tentative D call TRBD1 (6 bases). The sample in question was CD4+ or CD8+ T cells sorted from blood, obtained in a trial of the OX40 agonist ivuxolimab. This receptor was identified in an adult with an advanced solid tumor such as melanoma, head and neck, liver or kidney cancer. CDR3 region: CATTDRGGVGETQYF. CDR3 DNA sequence: TGTGCCACTACTGACAGAGGGGGAGTGGGAGAGACCCAGTACTTC. Drawing the rest from reference TRBV19 and TRBJ2-5, the complete variable domain is DGGITQSPKYLFRKEGQNVTLSCEQNLNHDAMYWYRQDPGQGLRLIYYSQIVNDFQKGDIAEGYSVSREKKESFPLTVTSAQKNPTAFYLCATTDRGGVGETQYFGPGTRLLVL.